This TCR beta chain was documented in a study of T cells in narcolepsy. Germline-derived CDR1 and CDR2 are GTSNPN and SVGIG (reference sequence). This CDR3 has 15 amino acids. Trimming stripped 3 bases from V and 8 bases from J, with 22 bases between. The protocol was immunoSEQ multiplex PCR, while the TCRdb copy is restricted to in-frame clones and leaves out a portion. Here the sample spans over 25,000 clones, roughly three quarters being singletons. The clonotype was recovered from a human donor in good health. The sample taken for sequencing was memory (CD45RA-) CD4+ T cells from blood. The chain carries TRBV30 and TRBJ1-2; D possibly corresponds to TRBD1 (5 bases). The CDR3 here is CAWRSQGKIVDGYTF. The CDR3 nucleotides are TGTGCCTGGAGATCCCAGGGAAAAATTGTTGACGGCTACACCTTC.